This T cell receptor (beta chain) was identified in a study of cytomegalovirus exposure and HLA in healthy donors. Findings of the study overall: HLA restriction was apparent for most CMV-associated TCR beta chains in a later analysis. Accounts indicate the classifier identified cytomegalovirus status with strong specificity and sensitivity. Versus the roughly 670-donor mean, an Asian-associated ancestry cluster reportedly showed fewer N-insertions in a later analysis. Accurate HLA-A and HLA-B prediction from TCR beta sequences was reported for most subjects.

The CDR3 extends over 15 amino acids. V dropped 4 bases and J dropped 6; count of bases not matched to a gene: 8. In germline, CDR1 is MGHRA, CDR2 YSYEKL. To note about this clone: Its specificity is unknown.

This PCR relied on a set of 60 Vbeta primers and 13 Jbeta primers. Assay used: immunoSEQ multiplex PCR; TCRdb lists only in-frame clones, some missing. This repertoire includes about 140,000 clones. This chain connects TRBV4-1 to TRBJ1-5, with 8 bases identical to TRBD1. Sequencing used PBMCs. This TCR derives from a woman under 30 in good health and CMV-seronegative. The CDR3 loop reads CASSPGTGVGQPQHF. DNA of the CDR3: TGCGCCAGCAGCCCCGGGACAGGCGTCGGTCAGCCCCAGCATTTT.